This TCR beta chain was sequenced during a study of cytotoxic CD8 clonotypes in ibrutinib-treated CLL. The V end lost 0 bases, the J end lost 0 bases, and 9 bases lay between the germline ends. This CDR3 spans 16 amino acids. Germline V gives CDR1 MGHRA, CDR2 YSYEKL. Clones were read by immunoSEQ multiplex PCR, and TCRdb kept only the in-frame ones, dropping some. The table includes about 160,000 clones, under 85% detected once. Sequencing was performed on PBMCs, taken after 24 months of ibrutinib treatment. The clonotype originates from a human donor with chronic lymphocytic leukemia. The chain recombines TRBV4-1 with TRBJ1-3; D ambiguous. This CDR3 reads CASSQDGVYSGNTIYF. CDR3 coding DNA: TGCGCCAGCAGCCAAGATGGCGTCTACTCTGGAAACACCATATATTTT.